These 6 T cell receptor beta chains were all obtained from the same sample, sequenced in a study of blood T cell repertoires in COVID-19. The protocol was immunoSEQ multiplex PCR, while the TCRdb copy is restricted to in-frame clones and leaves out a portion. The data hold some 200,000 clones, with approximately 80% observed a single time. What was sequenced was peripheral blood. Every receptor here comes from a woman aged 45-65 years with active or convalescent COVID-19.

The rearrangement uses TRBV7-2 and TRBJ1-2; D is possibly TRBD1 (5 bases). Deletions cut 3 bases from V and 4 bases from J, with 12 bases between. The CDR3 has 14 amino acids. Looked up from germline, CDR1 is SGHTA and CDR2 is FQGNSA. CDR3 DNA: TGTGCCAGCAGCTTGGGGCAGCGTAGCTATGGCTACACCTTC. This codes for CASSLGQRSYGYTF.

The count of this clone is one. The V and J genes are TRBV30 and TRBJ1-4, with D perhaps TRBD1 (5 bases). Germline CDR1 reads GTSNPN; CDR2 reads SVGIG (reference sequence). V shed 2 bases and J shed 8 bases, with 30 bases lying between them. This CDR3 region has 19 residues. The CDR3 loop is CAWSPFVGDFLTREEKLFF. The CDR3, as DNA: TGTGCCTGGAGTCCTTTTGTGGGGGACTTCCTTACTCGGGAAGAAAAACTGTTTTTT.

The chain combines TRBV10-3 with TRBJ2-7; 14 bases match TRBD2. The CDR3 has 14 residues. The V gene's germline CDR1 is ENHRY and CDR2 SYGVKD. V dropped 10 bases and J dropped 9; count of bases not matched to a gene: 11. The DNA for the CDR3 is TGTGCCACCTACCCCGGCGGACTAGCGGGAGGGCAGTACTTC. It is translated as CATYPGGLAGGQYF.

This clone was counted once. This chain links TRBV11-2 with TRBJ1-4, with a tentative D call TRBD1 (6 bases). Germline V gives CDR1 SGHAT, CDR2 FQNNGV. The CDR3 totals 16 residues. V was shortened by 1 base and J by 7 bases, with 16 bases between the two germline ends. This chain's CDR3 is CASSLATGIGGEKLFF. CDR3 DNA: TGTGCCAGCAGCTTAGCCACAGGGATCGGAGGTGAAAAACTGTTTTTT. The variable domain in full, with the rest retrieved from reference TRBV11-2 and TRBJ1-4, is EAGVAQSPRYKIIEKRQSVAFWCNPISGHATLYWYQQILGQGPKLLIQFQNNGVVDDSQLPKDRFSAERLKGVDSTLKIQPAKLEDSAVYLCASSLATGIGGEKLFFGSGTQLSVL.

The chain links TRBV9 to TRBJ2-2, with a possible D match to TRBD1 (6 bases). The CDR3 consists of 17 residues. Trimming cost V 0 bases and J 3 bases, with 15 bases left between them. CDR1 and CDR2 from the germline V gene are SGDLS and YYNGEE. For the CDR3, the DNA is TGTGCCAGCAGCGTAGCTGGGGCAGGGGTTTACACCGGGGAGCTGTTTTTT. This gives the protein CASSVAGAGVYTGELFF.

The chain links TRBV19 to TRBJ1-3; a weak D match, TRBD1 (5 bases). Germline values: CDR1 LNHDA, CDR2 SQIVND (reference sequence). The V end was cut by 6 bases, the J end by 0 bases, with 12 bases between. CDR3 size: 15 residues. The CDR3 region has the DNA TGTGCCAGTAGGGAGGGGCATGACTCTGGAAACACCATATATTTT. Its protein is CASREGHDSGNTIYF. The full variable domain, completed using reference TRBV19 and TRBJ1-3, is DGGITQSPKYLFRKEGQNVTLSCEQNLNHDAMYWYRQDPGQGLRLIYYSQIVNDFQKGDIAEGYSVSREKKESFPLTVTSAQKNPTAFYLCASREGHDSGNTIYFGEGSWLTVV.